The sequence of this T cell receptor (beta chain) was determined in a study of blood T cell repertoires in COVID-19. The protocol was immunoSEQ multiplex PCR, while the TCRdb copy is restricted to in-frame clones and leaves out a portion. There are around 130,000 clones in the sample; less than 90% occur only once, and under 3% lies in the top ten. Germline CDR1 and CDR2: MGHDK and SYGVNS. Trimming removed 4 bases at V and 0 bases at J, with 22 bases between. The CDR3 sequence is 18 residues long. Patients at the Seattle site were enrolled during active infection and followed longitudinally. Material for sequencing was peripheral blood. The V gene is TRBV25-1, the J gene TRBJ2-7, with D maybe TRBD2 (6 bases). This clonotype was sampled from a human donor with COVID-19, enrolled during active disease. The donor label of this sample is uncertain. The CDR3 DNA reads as TGTGCCAGCAGTGGATCCGACCGGGGGACCCTGAGCTCCTACGAGCAGTACTTC. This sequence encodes CASSGSDRGTLSSYEQYF.